These T cell receptor beta chains were read from a single sample in a study of early T cells in non-severe SARS-CoV-2 infection. TCRdb itself ran the 5' RACE reads through MiXCR, one entry per CDR3 protein. The table shows 25,000 to 30,000 distinct CDR3 sequences, with nearly 4.5% occurring only once. The source material was whole blood. All receptors derive from an adult who was a healthcare worker with PCR-confirmed SARS-CoV-2 infection or an uninfected control (not recorded which). Each CDR3 is given with its conserved first and last residue. D genes are given only for firm matches. Only part of the rows carry a size: once, few, many, or a class if the clone is expanded.

>TRBD2|many|TRBJ2-1|TRBV5-6
TGTGCCAGCAGCTTGATCGCGGGGGGGCTCTACAATGAGCAGTTCTTC
CASSLIAGGLYNEQFF
>TRBD1|few|TRBJ1-1|TRBV7-9
TGTGCCAGCAGCTTAGCCCGACAGGGGAATGAAGCTTTCTTT
CASSLARQGNEAFF
>NA|many|TRBJ1-5|TRBV28
TGTGCCAGTCAGTTTAGTCGAGAAGATCAGCCCCAGCATTTT
CASQFSREDQPQHF
>NA|NA|TRBJ2-7|TRBV6-5
TGTGCCAGCAGTTACTCCCATCCTCGCTTTTCCTACGAGCAGTACTTC
CASSYSHPRFSYEQYF
>NA|many|TRBJ1-3|TRBV27
TGTGCCAGCAGTTTATCGCAGGACTATGGAAACACCATATATTTT
CASSLSQDYGNTIYF
>TRBD2|many|TRBJ2-5|TRBV5-4
TGTGCCAGCAGCCAAAAACTAGCGGGGGGGCGTGAGACCCAGTACTTC
CASSQKLAGGRETQYF
>TRBD1|many|TRBJ1-2|TRBV7-8
TGTGCCAGCAGCACGGGGGACAGGGGTGCCTATGGCTACACCTTC
CASSTGDRGAYGYTF
>NA|many|TRBJ2-2|TRBV6-1
TGTGCCAGCAGTCGAGGGGACGGGGAGCTGTTTTTT
CASSRGDGELFF
>NA|many|TRBJ2-2|TRBV2
TGTGCCAGCAGCTTGGACAAGGCGGCTTCGTTAACCGGGGAGCTGTTTTTT
CASSLDKAASLTGELFF
>NA|NA|TRBJ2-3|TRBV5-4
TGTGCCAGCAGCCCCTCAGGGGCACACACAGATACGCAGTGTTTT
CASSPSGAHTDTQCF
>TRBD1|many|TRBJ1-1|TRBV7-9
TGTGCCAGCAGCGGGCCCCGACAGGGTGCCACTGAAGCTTTCTTT
CASSGPRQGATEAFF
>NA|many|TRBJ2-1|TRBV6-4
TGTGCCAGCAGGAAAGACGGTTCCTACAATGAGCAGTTCTTC
CASRKDGSYNEQFF
>NA|many|TRBJ2-2|TRBV20-1
TGCAGTGCTAGGGGGACAATCACCGGGGAGCTGTTTTTT
CSARGTITGELFF
>NA|many|TRBJ1-5|TRBV12-3/TRBV12-4
TGTGCCAGCACCGACCCAACAGGGTTGGGACAGCCCCAGCATTTT
CASTDPTGLGQPQHF
>TRBD1|many|TRBJ1-1|TRBV5-1
TGCGCCAGCAGCTCACCCCGGGACAGAAACATGAACACTGAAGCTTTCTTT
CASSSPRDRNMNTEAFF
>NA|many|TRBJ1-1|TRBV20-1
TGCAGTGCTAATTTGCAGAACACTGAAGCTTTCTTT
CSANLQNTEAFF
>NA|many|TRBJ2-7|TRBV6-5
TGTGCCAGCAGTTCCATCCCGGGGGCGGTCTACGAGCAGTACTTC
CASSSIPGAVYEQYF
>NA|many|TRBJ1-4|TRBV7-8
TGTGCCAGCAGTCCCCTGAGAATCGCTTATCCAGGGGCTGAAAAACTGTTTTTT
CASSPLRIAYPGAEKLFF
>NA|many|TRBJ2-1|TRBV21-1
TGTGCCAGCAGCGAGCAGTTCTTC
CASSEQFF
>TRBD1|many|TRBJ1-2|TRBV7-2
TGTGCCAGCAGCTCACAAGGGACAGGCATTAACTATGGCTACACCTTC
CASSSQGTGINYGYTF
>NA|NA|TRBJ2-1|TRBV7-9
TGTGCCAGCAGCTTTGCAGGGGACAATGAGCAGTTCTTC
CASSFAGDNEQFF
>TRBD2|many|TRBJ2-1|TRBV4-3
TGCGCCAGCAGCCAAGCTCAACATAGCGGGGGGGCTCTGGATGAGCAGTTCTTC
CASSQAQHSGGALDEQFF
>NA|many|TRBJ2-1|TRBV15
TGTGCCACCAGCAGTCCGGGGCGAAGGGAAAATGAGCAGTTCTTC
CATSSPGRRENEQFF
>NA|medium-sized|TRBJ2-3|TRBV11-2
TGTGCCAGCAGCTTAGTTATCTCTAGCACAGATACGCAGTATTTT
CASSLVISSTDTQYF
>TRBD2|many|TRBJ2-4|TRBV6-2/TRBV6-3
TGTGCCAGCAGTAGGCCAAGTAGCGGGGGGCGGTACATTCAGTACTTC
CASSRPSSGGRYIQYF